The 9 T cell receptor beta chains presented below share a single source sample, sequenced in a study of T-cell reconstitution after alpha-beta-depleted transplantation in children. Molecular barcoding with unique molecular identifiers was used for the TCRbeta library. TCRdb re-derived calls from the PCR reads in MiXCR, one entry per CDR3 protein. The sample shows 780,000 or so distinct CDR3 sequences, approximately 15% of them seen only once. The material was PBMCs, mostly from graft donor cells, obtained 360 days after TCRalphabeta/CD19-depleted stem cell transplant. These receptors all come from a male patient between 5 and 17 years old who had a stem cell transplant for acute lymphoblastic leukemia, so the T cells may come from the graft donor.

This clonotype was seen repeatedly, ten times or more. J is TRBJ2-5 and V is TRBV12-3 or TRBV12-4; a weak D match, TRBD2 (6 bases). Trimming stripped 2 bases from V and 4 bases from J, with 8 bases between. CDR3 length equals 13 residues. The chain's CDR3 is CASSLLALETQYF. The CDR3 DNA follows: TGTGCCAGCAGTTTACTAGCGCTAGAGACCCAGTACTTC.

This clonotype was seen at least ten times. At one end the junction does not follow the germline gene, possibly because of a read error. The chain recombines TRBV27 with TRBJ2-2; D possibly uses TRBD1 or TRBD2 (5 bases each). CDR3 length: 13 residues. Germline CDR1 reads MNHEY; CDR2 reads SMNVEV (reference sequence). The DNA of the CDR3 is TGTGCCAGCAGCTTATGGGGGTCAGGGGAGCTGTTTTTT. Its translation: CASSLWGSGELFF.

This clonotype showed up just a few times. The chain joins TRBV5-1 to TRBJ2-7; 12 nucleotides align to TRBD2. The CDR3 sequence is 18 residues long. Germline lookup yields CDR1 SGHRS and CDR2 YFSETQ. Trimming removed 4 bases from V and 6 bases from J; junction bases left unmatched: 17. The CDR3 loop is CASSREAPSGRVRAEQYF. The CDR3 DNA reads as TGCGCCAGCAGCCGAGAGGCCCCTAGCGGGAGGGTGAGGGCCGAGCAGTACTTC.

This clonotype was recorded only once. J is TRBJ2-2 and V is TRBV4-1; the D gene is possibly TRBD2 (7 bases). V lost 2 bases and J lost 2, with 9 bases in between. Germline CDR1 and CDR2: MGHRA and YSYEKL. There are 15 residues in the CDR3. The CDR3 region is CASSQSGTNTGELFF. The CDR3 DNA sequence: TGCGCCAGCAGCCAAAGCGGGACAAACACCGGGGAGCTGTTTTTT.

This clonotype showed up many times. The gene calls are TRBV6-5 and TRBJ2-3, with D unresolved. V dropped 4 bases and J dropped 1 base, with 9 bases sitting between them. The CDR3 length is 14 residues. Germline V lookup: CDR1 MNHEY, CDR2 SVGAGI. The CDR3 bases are TGTGCCAGCAGTTTACAATTGGGCACAGATACGCAGTATTTT. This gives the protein CASSLQLGTDTQYF.

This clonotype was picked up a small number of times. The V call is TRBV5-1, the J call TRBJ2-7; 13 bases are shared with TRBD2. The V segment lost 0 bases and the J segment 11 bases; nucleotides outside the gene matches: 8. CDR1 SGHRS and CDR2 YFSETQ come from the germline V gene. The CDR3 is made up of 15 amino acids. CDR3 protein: CASSLGRTSGRYEYF. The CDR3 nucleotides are TGCGCCAGCAGCTTGGGTCGGACTAGCGGGAGATATGAGTACTTC.

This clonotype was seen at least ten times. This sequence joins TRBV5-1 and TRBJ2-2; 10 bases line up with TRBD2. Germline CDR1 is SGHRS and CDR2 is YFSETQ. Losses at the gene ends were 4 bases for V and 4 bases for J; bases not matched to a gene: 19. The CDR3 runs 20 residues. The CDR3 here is CASSPLGGAGGPSGTGELFF. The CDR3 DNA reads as TGCGCCAGCAGCCCTCTCGGAGGAGCGGGAGGGCCGAGTGGCACCGGGGAGCTGTTTTTT.

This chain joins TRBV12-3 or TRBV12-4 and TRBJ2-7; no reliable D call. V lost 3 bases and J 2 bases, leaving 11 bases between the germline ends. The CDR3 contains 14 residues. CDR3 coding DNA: TGTGCCAGCAGTTTTACGTGGATGGCCTACGAGCAGTACTTC. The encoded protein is CASSFTWMAYEQYF.

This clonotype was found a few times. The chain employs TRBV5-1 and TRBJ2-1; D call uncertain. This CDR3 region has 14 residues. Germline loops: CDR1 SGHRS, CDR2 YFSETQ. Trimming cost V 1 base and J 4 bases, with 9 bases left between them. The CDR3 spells CASSLKAGYNEQFF. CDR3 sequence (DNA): TGCGCCAGCAGCTTGAAAGCCGGTTACAATGAGCAGTTCTTC.